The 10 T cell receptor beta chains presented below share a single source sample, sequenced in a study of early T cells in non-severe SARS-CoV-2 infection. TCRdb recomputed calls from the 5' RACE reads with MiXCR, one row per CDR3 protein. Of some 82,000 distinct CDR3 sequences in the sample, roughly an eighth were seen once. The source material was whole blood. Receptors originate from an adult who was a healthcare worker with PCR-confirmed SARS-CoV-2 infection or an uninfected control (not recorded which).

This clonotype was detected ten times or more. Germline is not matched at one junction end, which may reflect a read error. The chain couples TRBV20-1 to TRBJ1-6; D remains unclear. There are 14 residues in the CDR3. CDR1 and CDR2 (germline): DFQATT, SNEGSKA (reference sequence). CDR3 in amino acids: CSAREGGSVGPLHF. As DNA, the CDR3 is TGCAGTGCAAGAGAAGGAGGGAGCGTGGGACCCCTCCACTTT.

This CDR3 is CASSPTTRIEQYF. CDR3 bases: TGTGCCAGCAGCCCTACCACGAGAATCGAGCAGTACTTC. V gene TRBV7-9 combines with J gene TRBJ2-7; D is unclear. V was shortened by 5 bases and J by 6 bases, with 14 bases between the two germline ends. The CDR3 is 13 amino acids. Germline V gives CDR1 SEHNR, CDR2 FQNEAQ (reference sequence). The full variable domain, with the rest looked up from reference TRBV7-9 and TRBJ2-7, is DTGVSQNPRHKITKRGQNVTFRCDPISEHNRLYWYRQTLGQGPEFLTYFQNEAQLEKSRLLSDRFSAERPKGSFSTLEIQRTEQGDSAMYLCASSPTTRIEQYFGPGTRLTVT.

For the CDR3, the DNA is TGTGCCAGCAGCTTGGAGGGGCCGTCCTACGAGCAGTACTTC. Protein sequence: CASSLEGPSYEQYF. V is TRBV5-6 and J is TRBJ2-7; possibly TRBD1 for D (5 bases). Germline CDR1 SGHDT, CDR2 YYEEEE. This CDR3 is built from 14 residues. With 0 bases removed from V and 1 base from J, the gap between germline ends came to 8 bases.

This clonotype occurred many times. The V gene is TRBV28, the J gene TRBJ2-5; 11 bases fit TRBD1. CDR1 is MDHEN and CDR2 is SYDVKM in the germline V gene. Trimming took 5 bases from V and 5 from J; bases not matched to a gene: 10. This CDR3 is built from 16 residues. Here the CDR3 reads CASSPPDRGLGETQYF. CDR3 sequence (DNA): TGTGCCAGCAGTCCTCCGGACAGGGGGCTTGGTGAGACCCAGTACTTC.

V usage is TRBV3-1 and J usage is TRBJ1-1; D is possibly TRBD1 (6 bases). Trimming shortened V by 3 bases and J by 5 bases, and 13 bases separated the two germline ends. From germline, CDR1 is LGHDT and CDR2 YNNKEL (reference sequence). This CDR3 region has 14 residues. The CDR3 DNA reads TGTGCCAGCAGCCAGGGAGGGGGATGGACTGAAGCTTTCTTT. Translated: CASSQGGGWTEAFF.

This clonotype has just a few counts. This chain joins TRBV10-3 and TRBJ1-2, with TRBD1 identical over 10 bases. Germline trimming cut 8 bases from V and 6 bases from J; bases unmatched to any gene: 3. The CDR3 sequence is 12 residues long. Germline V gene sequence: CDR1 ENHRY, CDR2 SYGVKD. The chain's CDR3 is CAIGGQGNGYTF. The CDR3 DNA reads TGTGCCATCGGGGGACAGGGGAATGGCTACACCTTC.

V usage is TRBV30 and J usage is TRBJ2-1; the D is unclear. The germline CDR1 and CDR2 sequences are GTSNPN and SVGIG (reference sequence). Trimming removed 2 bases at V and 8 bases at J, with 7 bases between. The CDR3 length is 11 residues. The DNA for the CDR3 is TGTGCCTGGAGTCTCCAGGATGAGCAGTTCTTC. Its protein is CAWSLQDEQFF.

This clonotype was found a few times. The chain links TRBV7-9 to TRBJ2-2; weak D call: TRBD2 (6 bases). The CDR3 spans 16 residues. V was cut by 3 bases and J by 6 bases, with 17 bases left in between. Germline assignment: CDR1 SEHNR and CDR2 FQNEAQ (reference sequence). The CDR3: CASSLAGTVRAGELFF. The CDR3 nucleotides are TGTGCCAGCAGCTTGGCGGGGACTGTCCGCGCCGGGGAGCTGTTTTTT.

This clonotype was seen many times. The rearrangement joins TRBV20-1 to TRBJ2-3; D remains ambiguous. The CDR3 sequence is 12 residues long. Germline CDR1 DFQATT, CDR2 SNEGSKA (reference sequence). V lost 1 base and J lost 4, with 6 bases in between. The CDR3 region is CSARVPADTQYF. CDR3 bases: TGCAGTGCTAGAGTCCCGGCAGATACGCAGTATTTT.

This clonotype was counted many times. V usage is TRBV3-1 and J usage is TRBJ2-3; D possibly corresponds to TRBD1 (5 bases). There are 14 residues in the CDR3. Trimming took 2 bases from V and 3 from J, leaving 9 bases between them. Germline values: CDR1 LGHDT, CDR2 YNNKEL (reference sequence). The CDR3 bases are TGTGCCAGCAGCCAACAGGGATGGACAGATACGCAGTATTTT. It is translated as CASSQQGWTDTQYF.